This is a list of T cell receptor beta chains from one sample in a study of technical replicates of blood from a few donors. TCRdb's copy holds only in-frame clones and misses some; the assay was immunoSEQ multiplex PCR. The sample carries about 49,000 clones, 80% to 95% recorded once. Sequenced sample: PBMCs. The source of these receptors is a human donor in good health. Some clones in this sample may be carry-over from other donors' samples. CDR3s include the opening cysteine and the closing phenylalanine or tryptophan. The D gene is left open where the match is weak. Size values are once, few and many counts, or a class for expanded clones, and some rows have none.

d_call: TRBD1
v_call: TRBV30
j_call: TRBJ1-1
clone_size: .
cdr3_nt: TGTGCCTGGAGTGTAGGGGGCGGCACTGAAGCTTTCTTT
cdr3_aa: CAWSVGGGTEAFF

d_call: .
v_call: TRBV7-7
j_call: TRBJ1-1
clone_size: .
cdr3_nt: TGTGCAAGCTCCCTACGTCTGAACACTGAAGCTTTCTTT
cdr3_aa: CASSLRLNTEAFF

d_call: .
v_call: TRBV2
j_call: TRBJ1-1
clone_size: once
cdr3_nt: TGTGCCAGTTGGGCGAACACTGAAGCTTTCTTT
cdr3_aa: CASWANTEAFF

d_call: TRBD2
v_call: TRBV7-3
j_call: TRBJ2-1
clone_size: .
cdr3_nt: TGTGCCAGCAGCTTGGATAGCGGGGGTTACAATGAGCAGTTCTTC
cdr3_aa: CASSLDSGGYNEQFF

d_call: .
v_call: TRBV7-2
j_call: TRBJ2-7
clone_size: .
cdr3_nt: TGTGCCAGCAGCTTAGTAGCCGGCAGATCCGAGCAGTACTTC
cdr3_aa: CASSLVAGRSEQYF

d_call: TRBD1
v_call: TRBV5-4
j_call: TRBJ2-2
clone_size: .
cdr3_nt: TGTGCCAGCAGCCCGGGACAGGGAAACACCGGGGAGCTGTTTTTT
cdr3_aa: CASSPGQGNTGELFF

d_call: TRBD1
v_call: TRBV18
j_call: TRBJ1-6
clone_size: .
cdr3_nt: TGTGCCAGCTCAGGGGACAGAGTGCGAAATTCACCCCTCCACTTT
cdr3_aa: CASSGDRVRNSPLHF

d_call: TRBD1
v_call: TRBV4-3
j_call: TRBJ2-7
clone_size: .
cdr3_nt: TGCGCCAGCAGCTTACGGACAGGGCCGGATGAGCAGTACTTC
cdr3_aa: CASSLRTGPDEQYF

d_call: TRBD2
v_call: TRBV5-1
j_call: TRBJ2-5
clone_size: .
cdr3_nt: TGCGCCAGCAGCTTGGATTCTGGGGCGGGAGGCCCGTCAAGGACCCAGTACTTC
cdr3_aa: CASSLDSGAGGPSRTQYF

d_call: TRBD2
v_call: TRBV9
j_call: TRBJ2-2
clone_size: .
cdr3_nt: TGTGCCAGCAGCGAGGGACTAGCGGGAACCCCGAACACCGGGGAGCTGTTTTTT
cdr3_aa: CASSEGLAGTPNTGELFF

d_call: TRBD1
v_call: TRBV7-3
j_call: TRBJ2-2
clone_size: once
cdr3_nt: TGTGCCAGCAGCTTCCAGGGGGCTAACACCGGGGAGCTGTTTTTT
cdr3_aa: CASSFQGANTGELFF

d_call: .
v_call: TRBV6-5
j_call: TRBJ2-3
clone_size: .
cdr3_nt: TGTGCCAGCAGGCACAGGGACCGCACAGATACGCAGTATTTT
cdr3_aa: CASRHRDRTDTQYF

d_call: .
v_call: TRBV4-1
j_call: TRBJ1-2
clone_size: .
cdr3_nt: TGCGCCAGCAGCCAAGAAAGGCAGGGGCTCCTTGGTGGCTACACCTTC
cdr3_aa: CASSQERQGLLGGYTF

d_call: TRBD1
v_call: TRBV10-3
j_call: TRBJ1-3
clone_size: few
cdr3_nt: TGTGCCATCAGTGTTGCAGGGGGCGGAAACACCATATATTTT
cdr3_aa: CAISVAGGGNTIYF

d_call: TRBD2
v_call: TRBV7-9
j_call: TRBJ2-3
clone_size: .
cdr3_nt: TGTGCCAGCAGCTTCGCAGTGGGGGCGGGAGGCAGAGATACGCAGTATTTT
cdr3_aa: CASSFAVGAGGRDTQYF

d_call: TRBD2
v_call: TRBV4-1
j_call: TRBJ2-2
clone_size: .
cdr3_nt: TGCGCCAGCAGCTCCCGGACTAGCGGTAACACCGGGGAGCTGTTTTTT
cdr3_aa: CASSSRTSGNTGELFF

d_call: TRBD2
v_call: TRBV5-4
j_call: TRBJ2-7
clone_size: .
cdr3_nt: TGTGCCAGCAGCTCGGATTCGACTAGCGGGAGGACCCACGAGCAGTACTTC
cdr3_aa: CASSSDSTSGRTHEQYF

d_call: TRBD1
v_call: TRBV7-6
j_call: TRBJ2-6
clone_size: .
cdr3_nt: TGTGCCAGCAGCTTAACTATGACAGGGCAGGGGGCCAACGTCCTGACTTTC
cdr3_aa: CASSLTMTGQGANVLTF

d_call: .
v_call: TRBV4-3
j_call: TRBJ1-2
clone_size: .
cdr3_nt: TGCGCCAGCAGCCAAGTTCGGCAGGGAAACTATGGCTACACCTTC
cdr3_aa: CASSQVRQGNYGYTF

d_call: .
v_call: TRBV18
j_call: TRBJ1-5
clone_size: .
cdr3_nt: TGTGCCAGCTCACCCCGGGCTCAGGGTCGCAATCAGCCCCAGCATTTT
cdr3_aa: CASSPRAQGRNQPQHF

d_call: .
v_call: TRBV20-1
j_call: TRBJ1-2
clone_size: .
cdr3_nt: TGCAGTTTCGGGGGGGTCTATGGCTACACCTTC
cdr3_aa: CSFGGVYGYTF

d_call: .
v_call: TRBV18
j_call: TRBJ1-2
clone_size: few
cdr3_nt: TGTGCCAGCTCACAAACGGGTCAACCTTTAAACTATGGCTACACCTTC
cdr3_aa: CASSQTGQPLNYGYTF

d_call: .
v_call: TRBV2
j_call: TRBJ1-2
clone_size: .
cdr3_nt: TGTGCCAGCAAAATCTCGGATGGCTACACCTTC
cdr3_aa: CASKISDGYTF

d_call: TRBD1
v_call: TRBV19
j_call: TRBJ1-5
clone_size: .
cdr3_nt: TGTGCCAGTAGAGCAGGGGACAGAAGCAATCAGCCCCAGCATTTT
cdr3_aa: CASRAGDRSNQPQHF

d_call: .
v_call: TRBV4-1
j_call: TRBJ2-1
clone_size: .
cdr3_nt: TGCGCCAGCAGCCAAGATGTAACCGGAGGCAATGAGCAGTTCTTC
cdr3_aa: CASSQDVTGGNEQFF

d_call: .
v_call: TRBV6-6
j_call: TRBJ2-7
clone_size: .
cdr3_nt: TGTGCCAGCAGTAATATCCGGACAGCCTCCTACGAGCAGTACTTC
cdr3_aa: CASSNIRTASYEQYF

d_call: TRBD1
v_call: TRBV7-3
j_call: TRBJ2-3
clone_size: once
cdr3_nt: TGTGCCAGCAGCCGACAGGGGTCAGCTCCAGCAGATACGCAGTATTTT
cdr3_aa: CASSRQGSAPADTQYF

d_call: .
v_call: TRBV11-3
j_call: TRBJ1-4
clone_size: .
cdr3_nt: TGTGCCAGCAGCCCAAGTTACGGGCAGGGTGGCGAAAAACTGTTTTTT
cdr3_aa: CASSPSYGQGGEKLFF

d_call: .
v_call: TRBV30
j_call: TRBJ1-4
clone_size: .
cdr3_nt: TGTGCCTGGAAAATACAGGGAGTGGAAAAACTGTTTTTT
cdr3_aa: CAWKIQGVEKLFF

d_call: TRBD1
v_call: TRBV6-1
j_call: TRBJ1-2
clone_size: .
cdr3_nt: TGTGCCAGCAGTGAACAAACGACAGGGGTCTATGGCTACACCTTC
cdr3_aa: CASSEQTTGVYGYTF

d_call: TRBD1
v_call: TRBV6-6
j_call: TRBJ1-5
clone_size: once
cdr3_nt: TGTGCCAGCAGTAGACAGGGGGACAGTCAGCCCCAGCATTTT
cdr3_aa: CASSRQGDSQPQHF

d_call: .
v_call: TRBV19
j_call: TRBJ1-1
clone_size: .
cdr3_nt: TGTGCCAGTAGTATAGCACGGGCCCTCGGGATGAAAGCTTTCTTT
cdr3_aa: CASSIARALGMKAFF

d_call: .
v_call: TRBV5-1
j_call: TRBJ1-2
clone_size: .
cdr3_nt: TGCGCCAGCAGCTTGTTCGGAGGGGAAGATGGCTACACCTTC
cdr3_aa: CASSLFGGEDGYTF

d_call: .
v_call: TRBV11-2
j_call: TRBJ1-2
clone_size: .
cdr3_nt: TGTGCCAGCAGCTCTGGGGGGGTGGGCTACACCTTC
cdr3_aa: CASSSGGVGYTF

d_call: TRBD2
v_call: TRBV2
j_call: TRBJ2-3
clone_size: .
cdr3_nt: TGTGCCAGTTCTAGCGGGGGAGTCACAGATACGCAGTATTTT
cdr3_aa: CASSSGGVTDTQYF

d_call: TRBD1
v_call: TRBV7-9
j_call: TRBJ1-2
clone_size: .
cdr3_nt: TGTGCCAGCAGCCCCCAAACCTTGACAGGGAATGGCTACACCTTC
cdr3_aa: CASSPQTLTGNGYTF

d_call: TRBD1
v_call: TRBV7-2
j_call: TRBJ2-1
clone_size: few
cdr3_nt: TGTGCCAGCAGTCTCTACGCCGGGACAGGGAGTTTGAATGAGCAGTTCTTC
cdr3_aa: CASSLYAGTGSLNEQFF

d_call: .
v_call: TRBV15
j_call: TRBJ2-7
clone_size: .
cdr3_nt: TGTGCCACCAGCAGAGAATCTTCAGGGCAGGGCTCCTACGAGCAGTACTTC
cdr3_aa: CATSRESSGQGSYEQYF

d_call: .
v_call: TRBV25-1
j_call: TRBJ1-2
clone_size: .
cdr3_nt: TGTGCCAGCAGGCCCTCGGGGGGCGACGGCTACACCTTC
cdr3_aa: CASRPSGGDGYTF

d_call: .
v_call: TRBV5-5
j_call: TRBJ2-7
clone_size: few
cdr3_nt: TGTGCCAGCAGTCTGGTTGGGAGGTCCTACGAGCAGTACTTC
cdr3_aa: CASSLVGRSYEQYF

d_call: .
v_call: TRBV6-6
j_call: TRBJ2-3
clone_size: .
cdr3_nt: TGTGCCAGCAGTTACTTCGGGGTACCCGTTTCTACGCAGTATTTT
cdr3_aa: CASSYFGVPVSTQYF

d_call: TRBD1
v_call: TRBV6-5
j_call: TRBJ2-1
clone_size: .
cdr3_nt: TGTGCCAGCAGTTACGGGACAGGGAGGGATGAGCAGTTCTTC
cdr3_aa: CASSYGTGRDEQFF

d_call: TRBD1
v_call: TRBV7-2
j_call: TRBJ1-2
clone_size: .
cdr3_nt: TGTGCCAGCAGCCCACCAGGACAGGGGCGGGATGGCTACACCTTC
cdr3_aa: CASSPPGQGRDGYTF

d_call: TRBD1
v_call: TRBV18
j_call: TRBJ2-2
clone_size: .
cdr3_nt: TGTGCCAGCTCACCCCGGACAGGGAACACCGGGGAGCTGTTTTTT
cdr3_aa: CASSPRTGNTGELFF

d_call: .
v_call: TRBV6-5
j_call: TRBJ1-5
clone_size: .
cdr3_nt: TGTGCCAGCAGTCCCAGTAGCAATCAGCCCCAGCATTTT
cdr3_aa: CASSPSSNQPQHF

d_call: .
v_call: TRBV20-1
j_call: TRBJ1-4
clone_size: .
cdr3_nt: TGCAGTGCCAATTCAGGGTTCCAACTGTTTTTT
cdr3_aa: CSANSGFQLFF

d_call: .
v_call: TRBV7-8
j_call: TRBJ2-7
clone_size: once
cdr3_nt: TGTGCCAGCACCCTAAGGGGGTCCTACGAGCAGTACTTC
cdr3_aa: CASTLRGSYEQYF

d_call: .
v_call: TRBV14
j_call: TRBJ2-7
clone_size: .
cdr3_nt: TGTGCCAGCAGCCCTAGAGTGGGCCTCGGAGGGCAGTACTTC
cdr3_aa: CASSPRVGLGGQYF

d_call: TRBD2
v_call: TRBV2
j_call: TRBJ2-7
clone_size: .
cdr3_nt: TGTGCCACTCATAGCGGGAGACACTACGAGCAGTACTTC
cdr3_aa: CATHSGRHYEQYF

d_call: .
v_call: TRBV2
j_call: TRBJ1-4
clone_size: .
cdr3_nt: TGTGCCAGCAGTGTTGGCGGAACTAATGAAAAACTGTTTTTT
cdr3_aa: CASSVGGTNEKLFF

d_call: TRBD2
v_call: TRBV10-3
j_call: TRBJ2-6
clone_size: .
cdr3_nt: TGTGCCATCATGGGGACTAGCGGGGGGGCCAACGTCCTGACTTTC
cdr3_aa: CAIMGTSGGANVLTF

d_call: TRBD2
v_call: TRBV10-2
j_call: TRBJ2-2
clone_size: .
cdr3_nt: TGCGCCAGCAGTGATCCTCGGGGGGTTAACACCGGGGAGCTGTTTTTT
cdr3_aa: CASSDPRGVNTGELFF

d_call: TRBD1
v_call: TRBV5-1
j_call: TRBJ1-1
clone_size: once
cdr3_nt: TGCGCCAGCAGCCCGGGACAGATCATGAACACTGAAGCTTTCTTT
cdr3_aa: CASSPGQIMNTEAFF

d_call: TRBD1
v_call: TRBV29-1
j_call: TRBJ1-2
clone_size: .
cdr3_nt: TGCAGCGTTTATGGATTGGGACAGGGGGTTGACAACTATGGCTACACCTTC
cdr3_aa: CSVYGLGQGVDNYGYTF

d_call: TRBD1
v_call: TRBV7-9
j_call: TRBJ1-2
clone_size: .
cdr3_nt: TGTGCCAGCAGCCCAAAAGCCGGGACAGGAGGCTACACCTTC
cdr3_aa: CASSPKAGTGGYTF

d_call: .
v_call: TRBV7-2
j_call: TRBJ2-5
clone_size: .
cdr3_nt: TGTGCCAGCAGCTTAGGAGTTGAGACCCAGTACTTC
cdr3_aa: CASSLGVETQYF

d_call: TRBD2
v_call: TRBV4-1
j_call: TRBJ2-3
clone_size: .
cdr3_nt: TGCGCCAGCAGCCAAGGCGGGGGGGCCCTGAGCACAGATACGCAGTATTTT
cdr3_aa: CASSQGGGALSTDTQYF